The present entry profiles one TCR beta chain with its context. Its target is unknown. This sample was taken from a study of T cell responses to AZD1222 COVID-19 vaccine. Findings and limits, study-wide: Vaccination with two AZD1222 doses was followed by a rise in Spike-specific TCR breadth and depth. The CD4 TCRs associated with vaccination extended across spike and predominated at 160-218 and 743-854. Females made up more of the donors, who were largely white British, and clonal diversity may have come out too low.

Second-dose schedules of about 4 or about 12 weeks were combined. Generated by immunoSEQ multiplex PCR, the TCRdb table keeps only in-frame clones and is missing some. This sample has some 81,000 clones; about 93% occur once, and the top ten carry about 9.9%. J lost 5 bases, V lost 0 bases, and 3 bases had no gene match. The CDR3 loop spans 15 amino acids. Germline V gene lookup returns CDR1 SGHRS and CDR2 YFSETQ. V gene TRBV5-1 combines with J gene TRBJ2-5; 11 nucleotides line up with TRBD2. Sequenced material: peripheral blood, taken 28 days after the second AZD1222 dose. This receptor was taken from an adult who received the AZD1222 COVID-19 vaccine. The CDR3 region is CASSLGTSGPETQYF. In DNA form, the CDR3 reads TGCGCCAGCAGCTTGGGGACTAGCGGGCCTGAGACCCAGTACTTC.